Each of the 15 T cell receptor beta chains below was sequenced from the same sample in a study of tumor-infiltrating lymphocytes in primary liver carcinoma. TCR beta cDNA was prepared out of around 460 ng total RNA by means of a constant-region primer. Libraries for TCR beta were built through three nested multiplex PCR rounds, which together made up a slightly modified ARM-PCR procedure. It was with TRBV1-TRBV30 forward primers and a C-beta reverse primer that the first two PCR rounds were run, at approximately 10 cycles each. TCRdb re-called the multiplex PCR reads with MiXCR, one entry per CDR3 protein. Altogether 60,000 or so distinct CDR3 sequences are present, 55% to 75% being singletons, with the ten largest covering roughly three fifths. The study co-extracted DNA and RNA from around 20-30 mg of unsorted bulk tissue. The sequenced sample consisted of liver tumor tissue from sampling region 2. Noted subset: tumor region T2, inferior pole. The source of these receptors is a man aged 35-49 years with primary liver carcinoma and hepatitis B virus infection.

Note on this clonotype: At one end, the junction sequence differs from germline, possibly due to a read error. This chain joins TRBV28 and TRBJ1-5; 8 bases agree with TRBD1. Near its end, the DNA agrees better with TRBJ2-3, so the J call may be wrong. The germline V gene has CDR1 MDHEN and CDR2 SYDVKM. The CDR3 contains 15 residues. CDR3 in DNA: TGTGCCTGCAGCACCTTGGACAGGGAAAATCAGCCCCAGTATTTT. This translates into CACSTLDRENQPQYF.

A remark on this clonotype: Relative to the germline gene, one junction end is altered; a read error may explain this. The DNA of the CDR3 is TGTGCCAGCAGTGTTCGGGGGGTGACTAATGAAAAGCTGTTTTTT. Its translation is CASSVRGVTNEKLFF. The rearrangement links TRBV6-1 to TRBJ1-4, with a weak D call TRBD1 (5 bases). The germline V gene has CDR1 MNHNS and CDR2 SASEGT. The CDR3 sequence is 15 residues long.

A remark on this clonotype: No conserved phenylalanine or tryptophan ends this CDR3, so it is likely a read error. V gene TRBV12-3 or TRBV12-4 combines with J gene TRBJ2-4; D uncertain. The CDR3 loop spans 12 amino acids. The CDR3 DNA is TGTGTCAGCAGTTTGTCCCAAAACATTCAGTACTAC. Its translation is CVSSLSQNIQYY.

On this clonotype itself: Because the CDR3 is missing its conserved closing phenylalanine or tryptophan, this is likely a read error. The chain has TRBV4-1 and TRBJ2-6, with 9 bases that match TRBD1. The CDR3 consists of 20 residues. The germline CDR1 and CDR2 sequences are MGHRA and YSYEKL. The CDR3 loop reads CASSQDPVTGGSSGANLLTL. In nucleotides, the CDR3 is TGCGCCAGCAGCCAAGATCCCGTGACAGGGGGTTCCTCTGGGGCCAACCTCCTGACTCTC.

In the case of this clonotype: Since no conserved phenylalanine or tryptophan closes the CDR3, a read error is the likely cause. V and J are TRBV11-2 and TRBJ2-5; perhaps TRBD2 as D (6 bases). The CDR3 is made up of 15 amino acids. Germline-derived CDR1 and CDR2 are SGHAT and FQNNGV. CDR3 nucleotides: TGTGTCAGCAGCCAAACTCCTGGCGGGAAAGAGACCCAGTACTAC. This encodes CVSSQTPGGKETQYY.

On this clonotype: A read error may be the cause here, since a much bigger clone is one base away. The chain couples TRBV5-1 to TRBJ1-2; D remains ambiguous. This CDR3 has 13 residues. CDR1 and CDR2 (germline): SGHRS, YFSETQ. The CDR3, as DNA: TGCGGCAGCAGCTTGCTGTCGGACTATGGCTACACCTTC. The encoded protein is CGSSLLSDYGYTF.

The table lists this clonotype with many counts. The rearrangement links TRBV28 to TRBJ2-1; the match to TRBD1 covers 8 bases. The V and J ends lost 6 bases and 3 bases, in that order; junction bases with no gene match: 16. Germline V gene lookup returns CDR1 MDHEN and CDR2 SYDVKM. The CDR3 is 18 residues long. CDR3 sequence (DNA): TGTGCCAGCAGCCCCTCCCTCGGGACAGGAGGACTCTACAATGAGCAGTTCTTC. This translates into CASSPSLGTGGLYNEQFF.

Concerning this clonotype itself: Germline and junction disagree at one end, which may indicate a read error. The chain has TRBV4-2 and TRBJ1-5; unclear D gene. The germline V gene has CDR1 LGHNA and CDR2 YNFKEQ. The CDR3 has 15 residues. The CDR3 bases are TGTGCCAGCAACCAAAATTTACAGTTAAATCAGCCCCAGCATTTT. Translated, it gives CASNQNLQLNQPQHF.

In the case of this clonotype: The germline gene is not matched at one end of the junction; a read error may be the cause. The chain employs TRBV6-5 and TRBJ2-3; 8 nucleotides match TRBD1. The CDR3 runs 12 residues. The germline V gene encodes CDR1 MNHEY and CDR2 SVGAGI. The CDR3 sequence is CAGRTGTDTQYF. Here the CDR3 DNA reads TGTGCCGGCAGGACAGGGACTGATACGCAGTATTTT.

With regard to this clonotype: A single base separates this from a much larger clone, so it may be a read error. This rearrangement joins TRBV28 to TRBJ2-5, with a tentative D call TRBD2 (7 bases). CDR1 MDHEN and CDR2 SYDVKM come from the germline V gene. The CDR3 has 15 amino acids. The V gene lost 7 bases and the J gene lost 2 bases, with 17 bases spanning the gap. CDR3 DNA sequence: TGTGCCAGCAACCTTTCGGGGGGCTGGCAAGAGACCCAGTACTTC. This encodes CASNLSGGWQETQYF.

Comments on this clonotype: A clone one base away is much larger, so this may be a read error. The CDR3 DNA is TGTGCCAGCAGTTTGGTGCAGGGGGAGGCCCAGTACTTC. It encodes CASSLVQGEAQYF. V gene TRBV12-3 or TRBV12-4 combines with J gene TRBJ2-5, with D perhaps TRBD1 (7 bases). V was pared by 3 bases and J by 9 bases, with 14 bases between. This CDR3 has 13 residues.

Points on this clonotype: A read error may explain this, as a much larger clone is one base away. The conserved phenylalanine or tryptophan normally closing the CDR3 is absent here, so this likely arose from a read error. The chain carries TRBV7-9 and TRBJ2-7, with TRBD2 identical over 7 bases. CDR1 is SEHNR and CDR2 is FQNEAQ in the germline V gene (reference sequence). The V and J ends lost 4 bases and 9 bases, in that order; junction bases with no gene match: 6. This CDR3 region has 12 residues. The CDR3 loop is CASSWAGDGQYL. The CDR3 coding sequence is TGTGCCAGCAGCTGGGCGGGGGACGGGCAGTACTTA.

Turning to this clonotype: It may be a read error: a sequence one base away is much more abundant. V usage is TRBV11-1 and J usage is TRBJ2-5, with a weak D call TRBD2 (5 bases). Germline CDR1 SGHAT, CDR2 FQDESV (reference sequence). The CDR3 has 12 amino acids. The CDR3 sequence is CASSLRGKAQHF. The CDR3 nucleotides read TGTGCCAGCAGCTTAAGAGGGAAGGCCCAGCACTTC. The whole variable domain, filled in from reference TRBV11-1 and TRBJ2-5, reads EAEVAQSPRYKITEKSQAVAFWCDPISGHATLYWYRQILGQGPELLVQFQDESVVDDSQLPKDRFSAERLKGVDSTLKIQPAELGDSAMYLCASSLRGKAQHFGPGTRLLVL.

This clonotype has just one count. The rearrangement joins TRBV10-3 to TRBJ2-7; 7 bases match TRBD1. The CDR3 is 15 amino acids. V dropped 7 bases and J dropped 2; count of bases not matched to a gene: 11. Germline CDR1 ENHRY, CDR2 SYGVKD. This chain's CDR3 is CAITEQLTGTYEQYF. CDR3 sequence (DNA): TGTGCCATCACCGAGCAACTGACAGGGACCTACGAGCAGTACTTC.

On this clonotype: At one of its ends the junction is not consistent with the germline gene, which may arise from a read error. The V and J genes are TRBV6-1 and TRBJ2-7, with D possibly TRBD2 on 6 matching bases. Germline V lookup: CDR1 MNHNS, CDR2 SASEGT. The CDR3 covers 16 residues. CDR3 amino acids: CASSHWTVTTFRERYF. The DNA for the CDR3 is TGTGCCAGCAGTCACTGGACCGTTACCACCTTCCGGGAGCGGTACTTC.